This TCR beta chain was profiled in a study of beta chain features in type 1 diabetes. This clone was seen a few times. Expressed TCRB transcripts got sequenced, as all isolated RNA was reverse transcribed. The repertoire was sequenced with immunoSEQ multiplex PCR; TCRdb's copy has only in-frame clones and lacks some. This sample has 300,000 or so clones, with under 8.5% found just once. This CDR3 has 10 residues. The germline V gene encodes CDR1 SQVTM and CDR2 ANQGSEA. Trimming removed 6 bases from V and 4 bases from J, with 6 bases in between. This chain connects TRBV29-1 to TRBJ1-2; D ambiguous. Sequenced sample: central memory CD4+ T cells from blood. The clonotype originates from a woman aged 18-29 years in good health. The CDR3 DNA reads TGCAGCGTGGGGTCCTATGGCTACACCTTC. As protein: CSVGSYGYTF.